One sample yielded the 4 T cell receptor beta chains listed below, sequenced in a study of shared clonotypes between healthy human individuals. Generated by immunoSEQ multiplex PCR, the TCRdb table keeps only in-frame clones and is missing some. The sample has approximately 710,000 clones, about 90% seen once. Sequencing was performed on memory CD8+ T cells from PBMCs. This sample's subset: CD45RO+ cells pooled with CCR7-negative TemRA cells. These receptors came from a man aged 18-30 years in good health. Some clones in this sample may be carry-over from other donors' samples.

This chain connects TRBV27 to TRBJ2-7; D gene unclear. With 2 bases removed from V and 3 bases from J, the gap between germline ends came to 8 bases. The germline V gene has CDR1 MNHEY and CDR2 SMNVEV (reference sequence). This CDR3 has 13 amino acids. In nucleotides, the CDR3 is TGTGCCAGCAGTTTAACGTTCCACTACGAGCAGTACTTC. This translates into CASSLTFHYEQYF.

The chain couples TRBV27 to TRBJ2-7, with D perhaps TRBD2 (5 bases). Germline CDR1 and CDR2: MNHEY and SMNVEV (reference sequence). Trimming took 5 bases from V and 4 from J, leaving 21 bases between them. The CDR3 sequence is 16 residues long. The DNA for the CDR3 is TGTGCCAGCAGTCCCTCCGAGGGCCCTTTCCCTTACGAGCAGTACTTC. Translation: CASSPSEGPFPYEQYF.

CDR3 bases: TGCAGCGTGCCCCACCCGACTAGCCCGGGGGACGATACGCAGTATTTT. The encoded protein is CSVPHPTSPGDDTQYF. The chain combines TRBV29-1 with TRBJ2-3; TRBD2 matches 7 bases. Germline V gene lookup returns CDR1 SQVTM and CDR2 ANQGSEA. This CDR3 has 16 residues. The ends lost 6 bases at V and 6 bases at J; junction bases unmatched: 18.

The chain couples TRBV4-3 to TRBJ1-6; D not resolved. The CDR3 has 14 amino acids. V shed 4 bases and J shed 6 bases, with 10 bases lying between them. The germline gives CDR1 LGHNA, CDR2 YSLEER. The chain's CDR3 is CASSPTLTNSPLHF. The CDR3 coding sequence is TGCGCCAGCAGCCCGACACTGACTAATTCACCCCTCCACTTT.